Following are 7 T cell receptor beta chains from one sample sequenced in a study of cytomegalovirus exposure and HLA in healthy donors. Primers included in the PCR were 60 Vbeta and 13 Jbeta primers. The table came from immunoSEQ multiplex PCR; TCRdb's copy has only in-frame clones and leaves some out. The listing contains about 200,000 clones. The material sequenced was PBMCs. The source is a boy aged 5-17 years in good health and CMV-seronegative.

The chain combines TRBV6-6 with TRBJ2-7; the match to TRBD1 covers 8 bases. Germline CDR1 and CDR2: MNHNY and SVGAGI (reference sequence). The CDR3 consists of 14 residues. V shed 4 bases, J shed 6 bases, and the junction held 8 bases outside the gene matches. The CDR3 here is CASSSRQGSCEQYF. The CDR3 nucleotides read TGTGCCAGCAGTTCCAGACAGGGGAGCTGCGAGCAGTACTTC.

V and J are TRBV4-2 and TRBJ2-7; tentative D call: TRBD1 (6 bases). Trimming removed 3 bases at V and 7 bases at J, with 16 bases between. Germline V gene lookup returns CDR1 LGHNA and CDR2 YNFKEQ. There are 14 residues in the CDR3. CDR3 loop: CASSHERGLREQYF. CDR3 in DNA: TGTGCCAGCAGCCATGAGAGGGGGTTAAGGGAGCAGTACTTC.

V and J are TRBV5-1 and TRBJ2-7, with a possible D match to TRBD1 (5 bases). This CDR3 contains 12 residues. V was shortened by 0 bases and J by 4 bases, with 5 bases between the two germline ends. Germline values: CDR1 SGHRS, CDR2 YFSETQ. The CDR3 nucleotides are TGCGCCAGCAGCTTGGAGGGGTACGAGCAGTACTTC. Protein sequence: CASSLEGYEQYF.

The chain carries TRBV13 and TRBJ1-4, with 10 bases aligning to TRBD1. Germline CDR1 and CDR2: PRHDT and FYEKMQ (reference sequence). V lost 5 bases and J lost 8; bases outside the gene matches: 8. The CDR3 contains 15 residues. The CDR3 nucleotides are TGTGCCAGCAGCATATGGACAGGGGGGACGGAAAAACTGTTTTTT. Its protein is CASSIWTGGTEKLFF.

The CDR3 nucleotides are TGTGCCAGCAGCTTGAGTTCGGAACCCCCAGGGCCCCAGCATTTT. Its translation is CASSLSSEPPGPQHF. The V call is TRBV5-5, the J call TRBJ1-5; D uncertain. V lost 1 base, J lost 9 bases, and 17 bases lay in between. The CDR3 extends over 15 amino acids. Germline loops: CDR1 SGHKS, CDR2 YYEKEE (reference sequence).

The chain joins TRBV9 to TRBJ2-1; TRBD2 agrees at 12 bases. Germline-derived CDR1 and CDR2 are SGDLS and YYNGEE. J lost 7 bases, V lost 4 bases, and 6 bases had no gene match. The CDR3 contains 15 residues. CDR3 protein: CASSSRTSGENEQFF. The CDR3 DNA sequence: TGTGCCAGCAGCTCGCGGACTAGCGGGGAAAATGAGCAGTTCTTC.

The CDR3 spells CASSLRQNYEQYF. The CDR3 DNA is TGTGCCAGCAGCCTCAGACAGAACTACGAGCAGTACTTC. V usage is TRBV7-9 and J usage is TRBJ2-7; perhaps TRBD1 as D (5 bases). CDR1 is SEHNR and CDR2 is FQNEAQ in the germline V gene (reference sequence). V lost 5 bases to trimming and J lost 3 bases, with 11 bases between them. The CDR3 spans 13 residues.